The TCR beta chain under discussion was sequenced for a study of CD8 T cells in ankylosing spondylitis. This clonotype has a count of ten or more. Its target is not known. The CDR3 length is 16 residues. After removal of 1 base from V and 7 bases from J, the junction contained 6 bases not matched to a gene. Using its own MiXCR run on the 5' RACE reads, TCRdb lists one record per CDR3 protein. The sample has roughly 160,000 distinct CDR3 sequences, around 10% seen once. Study outcomes and limitations: Disease-associated clones were reportedly significantly overrepresented in matched ankylosing spondylitis synovial fluid. Apparently characteristic of ankylosing spondylitis blood was a TCR beta motif (roughly eight highly homologous variants). Relatively scarce in peripheral blood, disease-linked clones were CD8+.

Sequenced: blood, either unsorted or a sorted T cell fraction (not recorded which). The rearrangement uses TRBV12-3 or TRBV12-4 and TRBJ2-1; 11 bases are a match to TRBD2. The origin of this receptor is a male donor with ankylosing spondylitis or in good health (not recorded which). In DNA, the CDR3 is TGTGCCAGCAGTTTAGGGTCTAGCGGGAGGTTTAATGAGCAGTTCTTC. Protein: CASSLGSSGRFNEQFF.